This entry lists 8 T cell receptor beta chains sequenced from one sample in a study of T cell responses to AZD1222 COVID-19 vaccine. Sequencing was performed with immunoSEQ multiplex PCR; in TCRdb, only in-frame clones are kept and a portion is missing. The sample contains around 130,000 clones, 88% of which appear only once. Sample: peripheral blood, taken on day 0 of AZD1222 vaccination. These receptors all stem from an adult in good health.

The chain employs TRBV29-1 and TRBJ1-3; D remains unclear. Between the trimmed V and J ends, which lost 4 bases and 7 bases, there was a span of 8 bases. CDR3 length equals 11 residues. Looked up from germline, CDR1 is SQVTM and CDR2 is ANQGSEA. Here the CDR3 DNA reads TGCAGCGTTGGCGAAAAGAACACCATATATTTT. This sequence encodes CSVGEKNTIYF.

V usage is TRBV2 and J usage is TRBJ1-3; 9 nucleotides agree with TRBD1. V lost 6 bases and J lost 8; bases outside the gene matches: 8. Germline V gene sequence: CDR1 SNHLY, CDR2 FYNNEI. This CDR3 spans 14 amino acids. CDR3 sequence (DNA): TGTGCCAGCAGACGCGACAGGGGGGAAGACACCATATATTTT. This encodes CASRRDRGEDTIYF.

The chain combines TRBV7-2 with TRBJ1-4, with D unclear. V was clipped by 4 bases and J by 0 bases, with 9 bases between them. This CDR3 contains 15 residues. CDR1 is SGHTA, CDR2 FQGNSA, per germline. The CDR3 sequence is CASSSPGATNEKLFF. The CDR3, as DNA: TGTGCCAGCAGCTCCCCGGGTGCAACTAATGAAAAACTGTTTTTT.

The genes are TRBV10-3 and TRBJ2-7; TRBD2 might be the D (6 bases). The germline gives CDR1 ENHRY, CDR2 SYGVKD. The V gene lost 6 bases and the J gene lost 0 bases, with 15 bases spanning the gap. The CDR3 is made up of 15 amino acids. The CDR3 reads CAIREGPASSYEQYF. CDR3 in DNA: TGTGCCATCAGGGAGGGACCCGCCAGCTCCTACGAGCAGTACTTC.

This rearrangement joins TRBV6-4 to TRBJ2-6, with D maybe TRBD1 (7 bases). V lost 2 bases and J 4 bases, leaving 9 bases between the germline ends. The CDR3 contains 15 residues. Germline loops: CDR1 MRHNA, CDR2 SNTAGT. In nucleotides, the CDR3 is TGTGCCAGCAGTGACCAGGGGGGAGGGGCCAACGTCCTGACTTTC. Translation: CASSDQGGGANVLTF.

CDR3 amino acids: CASSGLDRVSGYTF. CDR3 coding DNA: TGTGCCAGTAGTGGCCTGGACAGGGTTTCTGGCTACACCTTC. The chain carries TRBV19 and TRBJ1-2, with 8 bases identical to TRBD1. The CDR3 runs 14 residues. Germline trimming cut 5 bases from V and 7 bases from J; bases unmatched to any gene: 9. Per the germline V gene, CDR1 is LNHDA and CDR2 is SQIVND (reference sequence). Full variable domain (outside the CDR3, taken from reference TRBV19 and TRBJ1-2): DGGITQSPKYLFRKEGQNVTLSCEQNLNHDAMYWYRQDPGQGLRLIYYSQIVNDFQKGDIAEGYSVSREKKESFPLTVTSAQKNPTAFYLCASSGLDRVSGYTFGSGTRLTVV.

The sample holds one count of this clone. The gene calls are TRBV28 and TRBJ1-1; a weak D match, TRBD1 (6 bases). CDR1 MDHEN and CDR2 SYDVKM come from the germline V gene. CDR3 length: 14 amino acids. V was pared by 2 bases and J by 8 bases, with 15 bases between. The CDR3 reads CASSLSRKGGEAFF. DNA for the CDR3: TGTGCCAGCAGTTTAAGCCGGAAAGGGGGGGAAGCTTTCTTT.

The gene calls are TRBV20-1 and TRBJ2-1; the D is unclear. V dropped 3 bases and J dropped 4 bases, with 4 bases sitting between them. The CDR3 is 11 amino acids. Germline CDR1 and CDR2: DFQATT and SNEGSKA (reference sequence). The CDR3 spells CSASGYNEQFF. The CDR3, as DNA: TGCAGTGCTAGTGGTTACAATGAGCAGTTCTTC.